These 8 T cell receptor beta chains were sequenced from one sample in a study of cytomegalovirus exposure and HLA in healthy donors. PCR involved 60 Vbeta and 13 Jbeta primers. TCRdb keeps only in-frame clones here, not all; method: immunoSEQ multiplex PCR. The sample has about 37,000 clones; around 69% are singletons. The sample consisted of PBMCs. These receptors originate from a man aged 25-40 years in good health and CMV-seronegative.

This clone was observed a single time. The rearrangement uses TRBV30 and TRBJ1-5; D remains unclear. Germline V gene data show CDR1 as GTSNPN and CDR2 as SVGIG (reference sequence). The CDR3 has 13 amino acids. V lost 0 bases and J 7 bases, leaving 10 bases between the germline ends. The CDR3 loop is CAWSVGGGQPQHF. In nucleotides, the CDR3 is TGTGCCTGGAGTGTTGGTGGAGGACAGCCCCAGCATTTT.

This clone has just one count. V gene TRBV28 combines with J gene TRBJ1-2, with a tentative D call TRBD1 (6 bases). The CDR3 covers 17 residues. Germline values: CDR1 MDHEN, CDR2 SYDVKM. Trimming left V 7 bases short and J 3 bases short, with 24 bases between. The CDR3 nucleotides are TGTGCCAGCACCGGGAGGCCGGGACACAACGACGACTATGGCTACACCTTC. Amino acids: CASTGRPGHNDDYGYTF.

The J gene is TRBJ1-2, the V gene TRBV6-6, with D tentatively TRBD1 (5 bases). This CDR3 contains 15 residues. Germline CDR1 reads MNHNY; CDR2 reads SVGAGI (reference sequence). The V end lost 5 bases, the J end lost 3 bases, and 16 bases lay between the germline ends. The CDR3 reads CASSRLPGRDYGYTF. Written as DNA, the CDR3 is TGTGCCAGCAGTCGACTCCCGGGCAGGGACTATGGCTACACCTTC.

The chain carries TRBV23-1 and TRBJ2-1; D gene ambiguous. TRBV23-1 is an ORF, and what it does is uncertain. V lost 3 bases, J lost 0 bases, and 6 bases lay in between. This CDR3 is built from 14 residues. The CDR3 loop is CASSHLSSYNEQFF. In DNA form, the CDR3 reads TGCGCCAGCAGTCATCTGAGCTCCTACAATGAGCAGTTCTTC.

The genes are TRBV19 and TRBJ2-1; tentative D call: TRBD2 (5 bases). Germline V CDR1 and CDR2: LNHDA, SQIVND (reference sequence). This CDR3 has 15 amino acids. The V gene lost 0 bases and the J gene lost 2 bases, with 8 bases spanning the gap. The CDR3 region is CASSIDPRAYNEQFF. CDR3 bases: TGTGCCAGTAGTATAGATCCGAGGGCCTACAATGAGCAGTTCTTC.

About this clone: The same CDR3 can be traced to other DNA sequences in this sample. This chain links TRBV19 with TRBJ1-2; 8 bases map to TRBD1. This CDR3 comprises 14 residues. Per the germline V gene, CDR1 is LNHDA and CDR2 is SQIVND (reference sequence). Trimming cost V 2 bases and J 4 bases; bases outside gene matches: 3. The CDR3 DNA reads as TGTGCCAGTAGTATACCCGGACAGGGCTATGGCTACACCTTC. Encoded protein: CASSIPGQGYGYTF.

The chain uses TRBV6-1 and TRBJ2-3; D possibly corresponds to TRBD1 (6 bases). V was clipped by 5 bases and J by 5 bases, with 17 bases between them. Germline V lookup: CDR1 MNHNS, CDR2 SASEGT. This CDR3 region has 15 residues. The DNA of the CDR3 is TGTGCCAGCAGTCTCCGGGACAATTCAATAGATACGCAGTATTTT. Encoded protein: CASSLRDNSIDTQYF.

The chain has TRBV29-1 and TRBJ1-1; no definite D call. This CDR3 is built from 11 residues. Germline V gives CDR1 SQVTM, CDR2 ANQGSEA. V was trimmed by 6 bases and J by 0 bases, leaving 5 bases between them. The CDR3 loop is CSVSMNTEAFF. The DNA for the CDR3 is TGCAGCGTATCCATGAACACTGAAGCTTTCTTT. Full variable domain (outside the CDR3, taken from reference TRBV29-1 and TRBJ1-1): SAVISQKPSRDICQRGTSLTIQCQVDSQVTMMFWYRQQPGQSLTLIATANQGSEATYESGFVIDKFPISRPNLTFSTLTVSNMSPEDSSIYLCSVSMNTEAFFGQGTRLTVV.